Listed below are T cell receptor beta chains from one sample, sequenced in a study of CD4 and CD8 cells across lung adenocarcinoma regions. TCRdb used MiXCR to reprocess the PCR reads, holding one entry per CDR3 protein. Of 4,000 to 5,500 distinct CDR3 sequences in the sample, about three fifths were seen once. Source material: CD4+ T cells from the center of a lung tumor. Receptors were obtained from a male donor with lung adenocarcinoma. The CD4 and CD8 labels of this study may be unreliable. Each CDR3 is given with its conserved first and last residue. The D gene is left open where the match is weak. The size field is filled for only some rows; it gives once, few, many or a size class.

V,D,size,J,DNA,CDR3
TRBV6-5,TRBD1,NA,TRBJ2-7,TGTGCCAGCAGCTACGGACAGGGGGGCTCCTACGAGCAGTACTTC,CASSYGQGGSYEQYF
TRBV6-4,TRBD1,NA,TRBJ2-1,TGTGCCAGCAGCCAAACAGGGGGCGCTGACAATGAGCAGTTCTTC,CASSQTGGADNEQFF
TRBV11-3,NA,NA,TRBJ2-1,TGTGCCAGCAGCTTAGGAAGGACCGTCGGGGAGCAGTTCTTC,CASSLGRTVGEQFF
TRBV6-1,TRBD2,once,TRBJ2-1,TGTGCCAGCAGTGGAACCGGGACTAGCGGGAGGAATGAGCAGTTCTTC,CASSGTGTSGRNEQFF
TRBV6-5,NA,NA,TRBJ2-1,TGTGCCAGCAGTTCCATCCGGAGGCAGGGTGACAATGAGCAGTTCTTC,CASSSIRRQGDNEQFF
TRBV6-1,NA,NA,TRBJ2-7,TGTGCCAGCACCCCTCCGAAGGGTACCGAGCAGTACTTC,CASTPPKGTEQYF
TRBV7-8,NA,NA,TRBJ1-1,TGTGCCAGCAGCTTAGGGCTAACAGCCACTGAAGCTTTCTTT,CASSLGLTATEAFF
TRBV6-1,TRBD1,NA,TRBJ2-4,TGTGCCAGCAGTCGAACCGAAGGGACAGGCGACATTCAGTACTTC,CASSRTEGTGDIQYF
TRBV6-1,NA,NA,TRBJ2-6,TGTGCCAGCAGTCGGACAGATCTATCTGGGGCCAACGTCCTGACTTTC,CASSRTDLSGANVLTF
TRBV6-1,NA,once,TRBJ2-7,TGTGCCAGCAGTAGGGGATCCGAGCAGTACTTC,CASSRGSEQYF
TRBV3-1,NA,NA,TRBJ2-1,TGTGCCAGCAGCCGAATACGGGATGAGCAGTTCTTC,CASSRIRDEQFF
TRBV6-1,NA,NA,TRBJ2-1,TGTGCCAGCAGTGGTCGGGACGATTACAATGAGCAGTTCTTC,CASSGRDDYNEQFF
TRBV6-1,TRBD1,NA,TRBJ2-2,TGTGCCAGCCGGAAGGACAGGGGCAACACCGGGGAGCTGTTTTTT,CASRKDRGNTGELFF
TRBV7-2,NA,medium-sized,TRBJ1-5,TGTGCCAGCAGCCCGGACGTTCATCAGCCCCAGCATTTT,CASSPDVHQPQHF
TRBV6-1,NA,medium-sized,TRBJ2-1,TGTGCCAGCAGTCCTCAATGGCGGGGGCAATCCTACAATGAGCAGTTCTTC,CASSPQWRGQSYNEQFF
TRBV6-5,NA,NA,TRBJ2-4,TGTGCCAGCAGTTACAGAGCTAGCATCAAAAACATTCAGTACTTC,CASSYRASIKNIQYF
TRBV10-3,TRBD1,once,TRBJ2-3,TGTGCCATCAGTTCCGGGACAGGGATATTGGATACGCAGTATTTT,CAISSGTGILDTQYF
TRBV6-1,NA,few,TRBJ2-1,TGTGCCAGCAGTGCCTCCGGGCCTTACAATGAGCAGTTCTTC,CASSASGPYNEQFF
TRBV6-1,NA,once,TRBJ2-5,TGTGCCAGCAGCGAGGGGATTGGGGGCCGTGACCAAGAGACCCAGTACTTC,CASSEGIGGRDQETQYF
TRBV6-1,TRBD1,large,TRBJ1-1,TGTGCCAGCAGTAAGACAGGGTACCCTGAAGCTTTCTTT,CASSKTGYPEAFF
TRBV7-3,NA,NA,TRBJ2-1,TGTGCCAGCAGCTTGGAGGGGACGGTTTACAATGAGCAGTTCTTC,CASSLEGTVYNEQFF
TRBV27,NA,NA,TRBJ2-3,TGTGCCAGCGGTTTCTCCCGCCCAGATACGCAGTACTTT,CASGFSRPDTQYF
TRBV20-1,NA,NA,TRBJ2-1,TGCAGTGCTAGAGATCCGGGGTTGAGCTCCTACAATGAGCAGTTCTTC,CSARDPGLSSYNEQFF
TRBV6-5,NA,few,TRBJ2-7,TGTGCCAGCAGTTTTCAGGGGGGAAACGAGCAGTACTTC,CASSFQGGNEQYF
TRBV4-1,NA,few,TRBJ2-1,TGCGCCAGCAGCCAAGAGGGCGGATACAATGAGCAGTTCTTC,CASSQEGGYNEQFF
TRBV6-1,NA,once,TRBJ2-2,TGTGCCAGCAGTGATACCCACAGCGGCGGGGAGCTGTTTTTT,CASSDTHSGGELFF
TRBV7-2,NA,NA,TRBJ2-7,TGTGCCAGCAGCTCCTCCGGACTGATCTCCTACGAGCAGTACTTC,CASSSSGLISYEQYF
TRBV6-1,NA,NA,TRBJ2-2,TGTGCCAGCAGTGATATGCAGGGGACCGGGGAGCTGTTTTTT,CASSDMQGTGELFF
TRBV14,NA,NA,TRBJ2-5,TGTGCCAGCAGCCGACAAGACAGGTTCCTAGAGACCCAGTACTTC,CASSRQDRFLETQYF
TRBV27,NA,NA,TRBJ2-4,TGTGCCACGAGGTTGTCAGGCACAGACACGCAGTACTTT,CATRLSGTDTQYF
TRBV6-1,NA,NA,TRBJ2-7,TGTGCCAGCAGGACACCAAACTCCTACGAGCAGTACTTC,CASRTPNSYEQYF
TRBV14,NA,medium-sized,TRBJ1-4,TGTGCCAGCAGCCAAGGCCGACCCTCCCGGCAGGAAAAACTGTTTTTT,CASSQGRPSRQEKLFF
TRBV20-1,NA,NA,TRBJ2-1,TGCAGCGGAGGGCGGGCCACCTACAATGAGCAGTTCTTC,CSGGRATYNEQFF
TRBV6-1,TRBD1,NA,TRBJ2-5,TGTGCCAGCACTAGGACAGGTCAAGAGACCCAGTACTTC,CASTRTGQETQYF
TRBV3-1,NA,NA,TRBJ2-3,TGTGCCAGCACATTCAGGGCCACAGATACGCAGTATTTT,CASTFRATDTQYF
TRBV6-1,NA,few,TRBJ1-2,TGTGCCAGCAGTCCCGGAATCGGAGGCTACACCTTC,CASSPGIGGYTF
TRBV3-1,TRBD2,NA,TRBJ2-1,TGTGCCAGCAGCCAAATGCTAGCGGGAGGGAATGAGCAGTTCTTC,CASSQMLAGGNEQFF
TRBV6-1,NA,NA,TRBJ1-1,TGTGCCAGCAGTGAACGGCTTAGGGGAGACACTGAAGCTTTCTTT,CASSERLRGDTEAFF
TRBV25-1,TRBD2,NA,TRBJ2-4,TGTGCCAGCAGTGCGGCAGCGGGAGGGCCTAGAAATACGCAGTACTTT,CASSAAAGGPRNTQYF
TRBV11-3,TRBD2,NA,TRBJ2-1,TGTGCCAGCAGCTCCCTGGCGGGAGTTAACAATGAGCAGTTCTTC,CASSSLAGVNNEQFF
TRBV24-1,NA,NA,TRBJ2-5,TGTGCCACCAGCCTTACAGGGCTTGAGACCCAGTACTTC,CATSLTGLETQYF
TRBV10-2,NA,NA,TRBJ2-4,TGCGCCACAGGGTCCAAAGACACTCAGTACTTC,CATGSKDTQYF
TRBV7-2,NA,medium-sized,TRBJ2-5,TGTGCCAGCAGCTTAGGCTGGCTATTCCAAGAGACCCAGTACTTC,CASSLGWLFQETQYF
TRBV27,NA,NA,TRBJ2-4,TGTGCCAGGGGGTTGTGGGGCAAAGACACTCAGTACTTC,CARGLWGKDTQYF
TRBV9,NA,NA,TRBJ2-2,TGTGCCAGCAGCGTATATTCCGGGGAGCTGTTTTTT,CASSVYSGELFF
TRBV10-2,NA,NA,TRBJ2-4,TGCGGCAGCACGGGTAGCGGAGGCACAGACATGCAGTACTTC,CGSTGSGGTDMQYF
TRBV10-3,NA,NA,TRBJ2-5,TGTGCCATCAGTGAGGTATGCTCGGAGGCCCAGTACTTC,CAISEVCSEAQYF
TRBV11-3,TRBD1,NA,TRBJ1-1,TGTGCCAGCAGTTATACAGGGGCTGAAGCTTTCTTT,CASSYTGAEAFF
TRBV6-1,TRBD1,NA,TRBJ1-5,TGTGCCAGCAGTGTAAATCAGGGGGCTCATCAGCCCCAGCATTTT,CASSVNQGAHQPQHF
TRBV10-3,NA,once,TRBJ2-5,TGTGCCATCAGGGGGCGCGGGGCGGGTGAGTCGGAGACGCAGTACTTC,CAIRGRGAGESETQYF
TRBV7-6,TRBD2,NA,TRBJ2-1,TGTGCCAGCAGCACGGGACTAGCGGGACGCTCCTACAATGAGCAGTTCTTC,CASSTGLAGRSYNEQFF
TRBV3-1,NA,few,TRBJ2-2,TGTGCCAGCAGTCCAAGGGGCTTTACGAACACCGGGGAGCTGTTTTTT,CASSPRGFTNTGELFF
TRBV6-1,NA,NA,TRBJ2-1,TGTGCCAGCAGTGAAAGGACAGCCTCCTACAATGAGCAGTTCTTC,CASSERTASYNEQFF
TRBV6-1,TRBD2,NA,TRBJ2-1,TGTGCCAGCAGTCAGGGACTAGCGGGAGCATCCTACAATGAGCAGTTCTTC,CASSQGLAGASYNEQFF
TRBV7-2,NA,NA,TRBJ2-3,TGTGCCAGCAGCCCAACGGTGTTAGCCACAGATACGCAGTATTTT,CASSPTVLATDTQYF
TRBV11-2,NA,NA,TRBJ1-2,TGTGCCAGCAGCGGATACAGGGCGACGGTTTACGGCTACACCTTC,CASSGYRATVYGYTF
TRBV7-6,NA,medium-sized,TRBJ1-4,TGTGCCAGCAGCTCAACCTGGGGGGCTGGTAATGAAAAACTGTTTTTT,CASSSTWGAGNEKLFF
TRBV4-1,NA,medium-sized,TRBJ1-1,TGCGCCAGCAGCCATCCCGGGCGGGGATGGACTGAAGCTTTCTTT,CASSHPGRGWTEAFF